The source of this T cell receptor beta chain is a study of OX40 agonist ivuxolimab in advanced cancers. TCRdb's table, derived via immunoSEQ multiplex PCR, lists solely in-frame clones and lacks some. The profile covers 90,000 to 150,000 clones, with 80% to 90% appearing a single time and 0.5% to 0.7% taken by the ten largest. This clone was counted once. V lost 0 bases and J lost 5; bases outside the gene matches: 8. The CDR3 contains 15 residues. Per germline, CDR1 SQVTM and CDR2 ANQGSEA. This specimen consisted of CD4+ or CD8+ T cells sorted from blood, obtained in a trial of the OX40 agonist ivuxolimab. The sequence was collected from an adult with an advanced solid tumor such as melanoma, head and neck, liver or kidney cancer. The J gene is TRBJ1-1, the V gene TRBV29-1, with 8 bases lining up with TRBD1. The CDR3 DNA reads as TGCAGCGTTGAAGAAACCAGGGGGCGATGGACTGAAGCTTTCTTT. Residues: CSVEETRGRWTEAFF.